The clone carrying this T cell receptor beta chain was observed a handful of times. Its antigen is not known. Of the isolated RNA, all was reverse transcribed, and so the sequenced material was expressed TCRB transcripts. Sequencing used immunoSEQ multiplex PCR; TCRdb keeps in-frame clones, though not all of them. The data contain approximately 250,000 clones, roughly 17% of them singletons. V dropped 5 bases and J dropped 2 bases, with 2 bases sitting between them. In germline, CDR1 is KGHSH, CDR2 LQKENI. The CDR3 runs 11 residues. The data were obtained in a study of beta chain features in type 1 diabetes. Study-level findings and limits: A moderate, significant TCRB CDR3 shortening appeared in type 1 diabetes across four CD4+ subsets.

The source material was naive CD4+ T cells from blood. The V call is TRBV18, the J call TRBJ2-3; no clear D gene. This clonotype was sampled from a young man with type 1 diabetes. The CDR3 spells CASSITDTQYF. CDR3 DNA sequence: TGTGCCAGCTCAATCACAGATACGCAGTATTTT. Combining the CDR3 with reference TRBV18 and TRBJ2-3 gives the whole variable domain NAGVMQNPRHLVRRRGQEARLRCSPMKGHSHVYWYRQLPEEGLKFMVYLQKENIIDESGMPKERFSAEFPKEGPSILRIQQVVRGDSAAYFCASSITDTQYFGPGTRLTVL.